The sequence of this TCR beta chain was determined in a study of blood T cell repertoires in COVID-19. Whole-study context: The origin of the acute and convalescent COVID-19 samples was the United States, Italy and Spain. T cells, B-cell-depleted T cells, or PBMCs supplied cDNA or gDNA.

Per germline, CDR1 KGHSH and CDR2 LQKENI. The CDR3 runs 20 residues. Trimming removed 5 bases from V and 0 bases from J; junction bases left unmatched: 16. In the study's own analysis: Nucleated cell number was recorded as an estimate derived from reference gene primer amplification. Here immunoSEQ multiplex PCR was the method, and the copy in TCRdb shows in-frame clones only, minus some. For V, J and clone size, that table is used; D and trimming come from the DNA. This repertoire shows about 36,000 clones, 70% to 90% found once; its top ten account for 4.8%. This chain connects TRBV18 to TRBJ2-6, with 7 bases fitting TRBD1. The source is a man between 45 and 60 years old with active COVID-19. Sequences were obtained from peripheral blood. In nucleotides, the CDR3 is TGTGCCAGCTCATCCTCAAATACAGGGGAACGGGGCTCTGGGGCCAACGTCCTGACTTTC. Amino acids: CASSSSNTGERGSGANVLTF.